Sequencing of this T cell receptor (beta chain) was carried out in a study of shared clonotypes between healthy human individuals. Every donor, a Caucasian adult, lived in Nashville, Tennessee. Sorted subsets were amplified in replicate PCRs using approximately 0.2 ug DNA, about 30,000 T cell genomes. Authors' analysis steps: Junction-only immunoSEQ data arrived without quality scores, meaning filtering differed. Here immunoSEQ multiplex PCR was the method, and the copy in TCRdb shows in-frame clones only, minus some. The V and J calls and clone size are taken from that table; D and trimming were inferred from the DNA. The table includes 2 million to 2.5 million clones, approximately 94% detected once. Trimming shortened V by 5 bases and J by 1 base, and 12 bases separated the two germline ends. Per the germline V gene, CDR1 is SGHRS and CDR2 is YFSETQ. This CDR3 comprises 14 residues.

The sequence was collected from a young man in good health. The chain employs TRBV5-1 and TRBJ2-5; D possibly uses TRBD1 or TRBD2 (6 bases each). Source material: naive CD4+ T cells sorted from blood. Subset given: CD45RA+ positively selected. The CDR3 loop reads CASSSGASQETQYF. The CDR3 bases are TGCGCCAGCAGTTCGGGGGCTAGCCAAGAGACCCAGTACTTC.